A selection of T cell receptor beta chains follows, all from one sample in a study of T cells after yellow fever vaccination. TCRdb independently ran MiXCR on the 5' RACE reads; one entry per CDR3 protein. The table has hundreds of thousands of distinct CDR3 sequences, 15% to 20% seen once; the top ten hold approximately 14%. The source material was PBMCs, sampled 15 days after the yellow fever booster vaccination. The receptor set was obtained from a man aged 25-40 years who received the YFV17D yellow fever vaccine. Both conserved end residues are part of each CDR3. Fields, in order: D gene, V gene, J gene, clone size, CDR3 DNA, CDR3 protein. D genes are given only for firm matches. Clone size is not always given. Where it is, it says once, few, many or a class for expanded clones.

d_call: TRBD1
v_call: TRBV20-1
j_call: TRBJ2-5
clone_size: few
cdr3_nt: TGCAGTGCTAGACGCGACAGGGCAGAGACCCAGTACTTC
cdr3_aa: CSARRDRAETQYF

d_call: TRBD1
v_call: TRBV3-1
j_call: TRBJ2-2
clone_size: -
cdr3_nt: TGTGCCAGCTCCCGAGATCGACAGGGAGTAGGCACCGGGGAGCTGTTTTTT
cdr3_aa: CASSRDRQGVGTGELFF

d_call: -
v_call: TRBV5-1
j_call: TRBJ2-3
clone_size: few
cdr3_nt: TGCGCCAGCAGCTTGGGGTCCCAGTTGGATACGCAGTATTTT
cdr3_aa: CASSLGSQLDTQYF

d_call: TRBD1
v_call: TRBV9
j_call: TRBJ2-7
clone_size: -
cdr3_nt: TGTGCCAGCAGCGAGGGACAGGGCTCTTCCTACGAGCAGTACTTC
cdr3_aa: CASSEGQGSSYEQYF

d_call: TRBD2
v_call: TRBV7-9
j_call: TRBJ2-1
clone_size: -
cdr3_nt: TGTGCCACCGAGGCCAGCGGGAAAAGAGATGAGCAGTTCTTC
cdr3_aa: CATEASGKRDEQFF

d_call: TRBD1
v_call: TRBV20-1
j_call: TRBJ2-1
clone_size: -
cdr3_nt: TGCAGTGCTGACAGGGGTAACTACAATGAGCAGTTCTTC
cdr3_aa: CSADRGNYNEQFF

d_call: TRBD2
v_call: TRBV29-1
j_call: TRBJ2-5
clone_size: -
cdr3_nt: TGCAGCGTTGAAGTGTTAGCGGGAGCTGAGACCCAGTACTTC
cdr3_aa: CSVEVLAGAETQYF

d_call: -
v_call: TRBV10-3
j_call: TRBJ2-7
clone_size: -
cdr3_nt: TGTGCCATCAGGGAGGGACAGTGCTCCTACGAGCAGTACTTC
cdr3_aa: CAIREGQCSYEQYF

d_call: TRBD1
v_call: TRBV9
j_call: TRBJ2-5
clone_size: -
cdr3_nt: TGTGCCAGCAGCACACAGGGACAGAGAGAGACCCAGTACTTC
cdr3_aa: CASSTQGQRETQYF

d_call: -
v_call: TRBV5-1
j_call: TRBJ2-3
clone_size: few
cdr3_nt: TGCGCCAGCAGGTGGGAGAGCACAGATACGCAGTATTTT
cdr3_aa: CASRWESTDTQYF

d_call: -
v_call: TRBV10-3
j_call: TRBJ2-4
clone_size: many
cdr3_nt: TGTGCCATCAGTGAGACCCCGTCGGGCGGGCCGGCGGACATTCAGTACTTC
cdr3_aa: CAISETPSGGPADIQYF

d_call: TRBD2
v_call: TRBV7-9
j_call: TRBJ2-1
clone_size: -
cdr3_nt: TGTGCCAGCAGCCCATGGGCGGGAGGTCCCAATGAGCAGTTCTTC
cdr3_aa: CASSPWAGGPNEQFF

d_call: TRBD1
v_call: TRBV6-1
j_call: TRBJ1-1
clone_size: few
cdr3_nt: TGTGCCAGCGCCCGGACAGGGGTCGGCATGAACACTGAAGCTTTCTTT
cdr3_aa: CASARTGVGMNTEAFF

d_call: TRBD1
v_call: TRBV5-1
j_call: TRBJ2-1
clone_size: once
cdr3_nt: TGCGCCAGCAGCCCGGGACAGGGGCAGAATGAGCAGTTCTTC
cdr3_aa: CASSPGQGQNEQFF

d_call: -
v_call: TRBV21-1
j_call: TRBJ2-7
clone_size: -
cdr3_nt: TGTGCCAGCAGCAACTACGCCGGGGCCCAGACCTACGAGCAGTACTTC
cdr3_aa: CASSNYAGAQTYEQYF

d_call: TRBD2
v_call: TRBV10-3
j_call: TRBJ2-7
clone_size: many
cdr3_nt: TGTGCCATCAGTGAGTCTCTAGCGGGAGAATCTTCCTACGAGCAGTACTTC
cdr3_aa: CAISESLAGESSYEQYF

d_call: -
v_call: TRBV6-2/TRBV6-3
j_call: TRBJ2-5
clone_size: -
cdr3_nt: TGTGCCAGCAGTTTCCAGCAAGAGACCCAGTACTTC
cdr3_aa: CASSFQQETQYF

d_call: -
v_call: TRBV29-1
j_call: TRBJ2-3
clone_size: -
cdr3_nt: TGCAGCGTTGAGGCGTCATCCACAGATACGCAGTATTTT
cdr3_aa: CSVEASSTDTQYF

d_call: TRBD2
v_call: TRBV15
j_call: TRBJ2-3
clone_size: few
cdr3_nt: TGTGCCACCAGCACCGGACTAGCGGGAGATACGCAGTATTTT
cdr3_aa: CATSTGLAGDTQYF

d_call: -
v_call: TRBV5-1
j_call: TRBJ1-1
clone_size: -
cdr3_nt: TGCGCCAGCAGCTGGGGGGACTCAGGAGGCACTGAAGCTTTCTTT
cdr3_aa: CASSWGDSGGTEAFF

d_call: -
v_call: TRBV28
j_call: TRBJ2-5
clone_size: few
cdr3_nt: TGTGCCAGCAGTTTAGGGGGAGGAGGAGGGGAGACCCAGTACTTC
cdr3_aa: CASSLGGGGGETQYF

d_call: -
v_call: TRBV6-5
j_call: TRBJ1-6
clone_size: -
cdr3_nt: TGTGCCAGCAGTTACTCGGCAACAGGGCGGAAATCACCCCTCCACTTT
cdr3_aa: CASSYSATGRKSPLHF

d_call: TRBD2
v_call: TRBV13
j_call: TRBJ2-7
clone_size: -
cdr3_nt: TGTGCCAGCAGACCCGGACTAGCGGGAGATGAGCAGTACTTC
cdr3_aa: CASRPGLAGDEQYF

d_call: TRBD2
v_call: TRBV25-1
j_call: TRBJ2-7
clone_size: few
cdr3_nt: TGTGCCAGCAGTGACAATGGCCTAGCGGGAGTACACGAGCAGTACTTC
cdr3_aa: CASSDNGLAGVHEQYF

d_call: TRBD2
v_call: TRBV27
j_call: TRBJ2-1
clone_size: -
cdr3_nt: TGTGCCAGCAGTCCCTCCGGGGGGGGGTACAATGAGCAGTTCTTC
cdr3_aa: CASSPSGGGYNEQFF

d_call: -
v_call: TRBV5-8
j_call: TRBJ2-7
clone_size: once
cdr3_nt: TGTGCCAGCGGGACGGCCGACTACGAGCAGTACTTC
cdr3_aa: CASGTADYEQYF

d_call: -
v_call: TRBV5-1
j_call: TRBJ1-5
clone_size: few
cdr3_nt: TGCGCCAGCAGCTTGGGGGTTTCCCAGCCCCAGCATTTT
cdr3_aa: CASSLGVSQPQHF

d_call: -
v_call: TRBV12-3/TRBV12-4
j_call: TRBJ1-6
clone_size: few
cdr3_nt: TGTGCCAGCAGCACAAGGGATTCCCTCCACTTT
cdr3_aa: CASSTRDSLHF

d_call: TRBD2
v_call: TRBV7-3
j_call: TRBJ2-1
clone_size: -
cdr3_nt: TGTGCCAGCAGCCGAATCCGACTAGCGCCGATACTCCACAATGAGCAGTTCTTC
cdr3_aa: CASSRIRLAPILHNEQFF

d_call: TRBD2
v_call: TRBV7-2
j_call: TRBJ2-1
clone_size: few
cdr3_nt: TGTGCCAGCAGCTTTGAGACTAGCGGGAAGCGGCAGTTCTTC
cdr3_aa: CASSFETSGKRQFF

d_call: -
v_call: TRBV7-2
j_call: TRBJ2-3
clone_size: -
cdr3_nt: TGTGCCAGCAGCATGGCGGGAGATACGCAGTATTTT
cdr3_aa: CASSMAGDTQYF

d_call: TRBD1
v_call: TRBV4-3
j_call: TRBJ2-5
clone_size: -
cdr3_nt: TGCGCCAGCAGCCAAGGAAGGCAGGGGGCGTTGGAGACCCAGTACTTC
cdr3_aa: CASSQGRQGALETQYF

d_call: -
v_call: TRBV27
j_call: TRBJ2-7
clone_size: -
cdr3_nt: TGTGCCAGCAGTTTATCCGGGCCTATCTACGAGCAGTACTTC
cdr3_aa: CASSLSGPIYEQYF

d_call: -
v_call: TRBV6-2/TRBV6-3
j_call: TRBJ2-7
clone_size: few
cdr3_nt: TGTGCCAGCAGCCCCGCACTAAGACGGCCCTACGAGCAGTACTTC
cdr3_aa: CASSPALRRPYEQYF

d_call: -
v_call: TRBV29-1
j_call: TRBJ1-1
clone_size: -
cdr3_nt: TGCAGCGTTTGGACGGGGATGAACACTGAAGCTTTCTTT
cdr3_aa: CSVWTGMNTEAFF

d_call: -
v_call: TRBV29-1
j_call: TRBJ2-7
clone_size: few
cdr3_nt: TGCAGCGTTGCCGGGGGTATTAGCTCCTACGAGCAGTACTTC
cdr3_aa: CSVAGGISSYEQYF

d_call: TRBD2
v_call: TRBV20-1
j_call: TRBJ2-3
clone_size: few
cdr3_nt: TGCAGTGCTAGAGATCCGACCGGGAGGATCCCGACAGATACGCAGTATTTT
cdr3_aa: CSARDPTGRIPTDTQYF

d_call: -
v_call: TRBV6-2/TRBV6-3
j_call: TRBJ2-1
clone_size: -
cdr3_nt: TGTGCCAGCAGTTACCGCAGGGAGGTTGAGCAGTTCTTC
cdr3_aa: CASSYRREVEQFF

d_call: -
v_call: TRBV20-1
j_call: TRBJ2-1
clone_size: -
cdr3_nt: TGCAGTGCTAGAAGAACTACCGCCAGTGAGCAGTTCTTC
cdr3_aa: CSARRTTASEQFF

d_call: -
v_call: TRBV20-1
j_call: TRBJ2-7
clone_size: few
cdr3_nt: TGCAGTGCTAGCCGACAGGGAGGTGGGTACGAGCAGTACTTC
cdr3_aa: CSASRQGGGYEQYF

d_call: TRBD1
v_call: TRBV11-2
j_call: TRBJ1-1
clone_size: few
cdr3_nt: TGTGCCAGCAGCTACGGGACAGGGGCTCAAGCTTTCTTT
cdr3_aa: CASSYGTGAQAFF

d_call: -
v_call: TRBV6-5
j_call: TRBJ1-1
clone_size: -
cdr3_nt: TGTGCCAGCAGTACTCACATGGCTGAAGCTTTCTTT
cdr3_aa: CASSTHMAEAFF

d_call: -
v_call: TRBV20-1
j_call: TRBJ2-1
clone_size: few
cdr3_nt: TGCAGTGCGCCTCACCCGAGGGCCGGTGAGCAGTTCTTC
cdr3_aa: CSAPHPRAGEQFF

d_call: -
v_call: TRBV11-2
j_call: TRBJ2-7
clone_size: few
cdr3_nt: TGTGCCAGCAGCTTAGATCCGACAGCATCCTACGAGCAGTACTTC
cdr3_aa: CASSLDPTASYEQYF

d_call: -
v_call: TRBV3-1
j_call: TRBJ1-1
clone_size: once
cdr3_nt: TGTGCCAGCAGCCAACCGGTAAGCTCTGAAGCTTTCTTT
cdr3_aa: CASSQPVSSEAFF

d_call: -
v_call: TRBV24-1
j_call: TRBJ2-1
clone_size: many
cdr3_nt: TGTGCCACCAGTGATAGGTCCTTACGGACGAGCTCCTACAATGAGCAGTTCTTC
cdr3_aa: CATSDRSLRTSSYNEQFF

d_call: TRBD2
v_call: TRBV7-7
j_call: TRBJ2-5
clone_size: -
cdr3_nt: TGTGCCAGCAGCGCCGGCGGGGGTCAAGAGACCCAGTACTTC
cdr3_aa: CASSAGGGQETQYF

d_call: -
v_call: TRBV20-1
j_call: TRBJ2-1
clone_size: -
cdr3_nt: TGCAGTGCTAGGGAACTTGACAGAGAGGAGCAGTTCTTC
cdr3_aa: CSARELDREEQFF

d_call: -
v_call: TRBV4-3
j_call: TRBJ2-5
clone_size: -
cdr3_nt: TGCGCCAGCAGCCAAGATATGGGGAGGCCAGAGACCCAGTACTTC
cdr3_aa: CASSQDMGRPETQYF

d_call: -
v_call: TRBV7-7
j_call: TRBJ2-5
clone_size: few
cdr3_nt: TGTGCCAGCAGCTCATCCAGTCGAGAGACCCAGTACTTC
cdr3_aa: CASSSSSRETQYF

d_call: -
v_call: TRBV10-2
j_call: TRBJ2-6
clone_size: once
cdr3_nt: TGCGCCACTGGTCAAAGTAGCAGCTCTGGGGCCAACGTCCTGACTTTC
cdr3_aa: CATGQSSSSGANVLTF

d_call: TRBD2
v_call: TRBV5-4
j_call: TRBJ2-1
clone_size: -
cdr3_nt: TGTGCCAGCAGCTTGGGGCTAGCGGAGGGAATAACCTACAATGAGCAGTTCTTC
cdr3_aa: CASSLGLAEGITYNEQFF

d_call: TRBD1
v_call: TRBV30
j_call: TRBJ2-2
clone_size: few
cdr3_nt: TGTGCCTGGTTACAGGGGGTTTACACCGGGGAGCTGTTTTTT
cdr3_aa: CAWLQGVYTGELFF

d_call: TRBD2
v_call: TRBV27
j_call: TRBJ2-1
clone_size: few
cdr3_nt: TGTGCCAGCAGTCCACCGAAGACTCTAGCGGGAGTGGGTTTTGAGCAGTTCTTC
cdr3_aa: CASSPPKTLAGVGFEQFF

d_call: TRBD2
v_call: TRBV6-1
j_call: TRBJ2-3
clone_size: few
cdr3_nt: TGTGCCAGCAGTACCGGGACTAGCGGGAAGGATACGCAGTATTTT
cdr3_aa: CASSTGTSGKDTQYF